Listed below are T cell receptor beta chains from one sample, sequenced in a study of T cells after yellow fever vaccination. TCRdb redid the calling of the 5' RACE reads with MiXCR, one entry per CDR3 protein. Among approximately 260,000 distinct CDR3 sequences listed, about 5.2% were seen once. Here the sequenced sample was CD4+ T cells sorted from PBMCs, taken on the day of the yellow fever booster vaccination. The receptors derive from a man younger than 35 who received the YFV17D yellow fever vaccine. CDR3s include the opening cysteine and the closing phenylalanine or tryptophan. The D gene is left open where the match is weak. The listing skips clone size in some rows; elsewhere it reads once, few, many or a size class.

d_gene	abundance	v_gene	j_gene	CDR3nt	CDR3aa
-	many	TRBV7-2	TRBJ1-5	TGTGCCAGCAGCTTGTTAGAGGATAGCAATCAGCCCCAGCATTTT	CASSLLEDSNQPQHF
-	-	TRBV12-3/TRBV12-4	TRBJ2-5	TGTGCCAGCAGTTACCGTGACCTCAGGGAGACCCAGTACTTC	CASSYRDLRETQYF
-	many	TRBV27	TRBJ1-1	TGTGCCAGCAGTGCCGACGGGAGAAGGGACACTGAAGCTTTCTTT	CASSADGRRDTEAFF
-	many	TRBV4-1	TRBJ2-2	TGCGCCATCTCCCGGGGGGCGCTAGCCGGGGAGCTGTTTTTT	CAISRGALAGELFF
-	-	TRBV6-2/TRBV6-3	TRBJ1-5	TGTGCCAGCAGTTACGAGTACGTCGGTCAGCCCCAGCATTTT	CASSYEYVGQPQHF
-	-	TRBV5-1	TRBJ2-3	TGCGCCACCACGACGTCTAGCACAGATACGCAGTATTTT	CATTTSSTDTQYF
-	many	TRBV5-6	TRBJ2-2	TGTGCCAGCAGCTTTCTTCCGAAGACCCGGCGGTGGACCGGGGAGCTGTTTTTT	CASSFLPKTRRWTGELFF
-	few	TRBV15	TRBJ2-2	TGTGCCACCAGCAGAGATACAGGGTACACCGGGGAGCTGTTTTTT	CATSRDTGYTGELFF
-	many	TRBV5-1	TRBJ2-5	TGCGCCAGCAGCCCCCGGGCGGGGGCGCGTGTGAGAGAGACCCAGTACTTC	CASSPRAGARVRETQYF
-	few	TRBV27	TRBJ1-2	TGTGCCAGCAGTTACACCGGGAGGGCCCGCGGCTACACCTTC	CASSYTGRARGYTF
-	-	TRBV9	TRBJ2-1	TGTGCCAGCAGCGTAGGGGGGACTGGCGTTTGGGATGAGCAGTTCTTC	CASSVGGTGVWDEQFF
-	-	TRBV20-1	TRBJ2-5	TGCAGTGCTCCGCTCCGGCGAGAGACCCTGTACTTC	CSAPLRRETLYF
-	few	TRBV2	TRBJ2-7	TGTGCCAGCAGTGAAGCGCGGTCAGAGTACGAGCAGTACTTC	CASSEARSEYEQYF
-	many	TRBV19	TRBJ2-1	TGTGCCAGTAGTATTTTCCAGGTCGGCTCCTACAATGAGCAGTTCTTC	CASSIFQVGSYNEQFF
TRBD1	few	TRBV5-1	TRBJ2-1	TGCGCCAGCAGCCTTCGACAGGGAAATGAGCAGTTCTTC	CASSLRQGNEQFF
-	few	TRBV6-1	TRBJ2-5	TGTGCCAGCGCCGGACATTTTGGAGAGACCCAGTACTTC	CASAGHFGETQYF
TRBD2	few	TRBV6-2/TRBV6-3	TRBJ2-4	TGTGCCAGCAGTTATCCCGGAGCGGGGGGAGACATTCAGTACTTC	CASSYPGAGGDIQYF
TRBD1	few	TRBV5-1	TRBJ1-1	TGCGCCAGCAGCCTTCGTGGGACAGGGGGCGTGGGGACTGAAGCTTTCTTT	CASSLRGTGGVGTEAFF
-	many	TRBV7-2	TRBJ2-5	TGTGCCAGCAGCTTGGCCTTCGGGGAGACCCAGTACTTC	CASSLAFGETQYF
TRBD2	-	TRBV6-1	TRBJ2-3	TGTGCCAGCAGTTTGCTAGCGGGGGGGCTACCGAGCACAGATACGCAGTATTTT	CASSLLAGGLPSTDTQYF
-	many	TRBV7-9	TRBJ2-5	TGTGCCAGCAGCTCGGATTTTGAGACCCAGTACTTC	CASSSDFETQYF
TRBD2	many	TRBV18	TRBJ2-4	TGTGCCAGCTCACCAAGACTAGCGGGAGCCTTATCCAAAAACATTCAGTACTTC	CASSPRLAGALSKNIQYF
TRBD2	many	TRBV6-2/TRBV6-3	TRBJ2-3	TGTGCCAGCAGCCCTAGACTAGCGGCAGATACGCAGTATTTT	CASSPRLAADTQYF
TRBD1	many	TRBV7-2	TRBJ2-7	TGTGCCAGCAGCCTCGGGACAGGGTTCTACGAGCAGTACTTC	CASSLGTGFYEQYF